Listed below are T cell receptor beta chains from one sample, sequenced in a study of graft-versus-host responses after intestinal transplantation. These TCRs' antigens remain unknown. Profiling relied on immunoSEQ multiplex PCR, and the TCRdb table lists in-frame clones only, not all of them. The table lists about 120,000 clones, less than 95% of them singletons, with approximately 0.17% in the top ten. Sequences were derived from unstimulated CD4+ T cells sorted from spleen or lymph node cells, sampled before intestinal transplant. The source is a human donor who received an intestinal transplant. Both conserved end residues are part of each CDR3. Rows give clone size only sometimes, using once, few, many, or a class for an expanded clone.

>TRBJ1-2|TRBV19|NA
CASSIGNSNYGYTF
>TRBJ2-1|TRBV5-1|NA
CASSLGLEKKFF
>TRBJ2-3|TRBV5-4|NA
CASSVMNSGRATDTQYF
>TRBJ1-1|TRBV6-5|NA
CASSSRGGNTEAFF
>TRBJ1-1|TRBV18|NA
CASSTSGHPNTEAFF
>TRBJ1-5|TRBV2|NA
CASTRDRYSNQPQHF
>TRBJ1-2|TRBV7-2|NA
CASSLRGRGQGYGYTF
>TRBJ2-5|TRBV13|NA
CASSDNPGQGQETQYF
>TRBJ1-1|TRBV15|NA
CATRASRYTEAFF
>TRBJ2-3|TRBV5-6|NA
CASSPVLTAPTDTQYF
>TRBJ1-2|TRBV7-9|NA
CASSPVAGRGYGYTF
>TRBJ1-1|TRBV7-2|NA
CASSFYRETEAFF
>TRBJ2-6|TRBV5-6|once
CASSFTGEPGANVLTF
>TRBJ1-5|TRBV28|NA
CASSLAGSPEQPQHF
>TRBJ2-7|TRBV20-1|NA
CSAIERAAKYF
>TRBJ2-5|TRBV19|NA
CASSIGPTSFKETQYF
>TRBJ1-2|TRBV6-1|NA
CASRQNDQGVYGYTF
>TRBJ2-2|TRBV6-5|NA
CASSKQGANTGELFF
>TRBJ1-3|TRBV30|NA
CAWSPGTGHSGNTIYF
>TRBJ2-2|TRBV7-3|once
CASSLLSRNTGELFF
>TRBJ2-1|TRBV2|NA
CASKQGGPSYNEQFF
>TRBJ2-7|TRBV27|NA
CASRPRVDSSYEQYF
>TRBJ2-1|TRBV25-1|NA
CASSEWTGGYNEQFF
>TRBJ1-3|TRBV28|NA
CASSFTDRNTIYF
>TRBJ2-3|TRBV2|NA
CASRRDRGTDTQYF
>TRBJ1-4|TRBV5-1|NA
CASSLGTGNEKLFF
>TRBJ2-1|TRBV19|NA
CASSEGQSYNEQFF
>TRBJ1-4|TRBV28|NA
CASQGATNEKLFF